One sample yielded the 32 T cell receptor beta chains listed below, sequenced in a study of CD8 T cells in Susac syndrome. An input of about 0.45 to 1 ug of RNA was subjected to reverse transcription using random hexamers. TCRdb re-derived calls from the immunoSEQ multiplex PCR reads in MiXCR, one entry per CDR3 protein. Of about 300,000 distinct CDR3 sequences listed, about 92% are singletons. The sequenced material came from CD4+ T cells from PBMCs. These receptors were collected from a human donor with multiple sclerosis.

This rearrangement joins TRBV30 to TRBJ1-2; D call uncertain. The CDR3 has 13 amino acids. Germline assignment: CDR1 GTSNPN and CDR2 SVGIG (reference sequence). The V and J ends lost 0 bases and 6 bases respectively, with 11 bases between them. DNA of the CDR3: TGTGCCTGGAGTGTGGGGTTCGAAGATGGCTACACCTTC. It is translated as CAWSVGFEDGYTF.

The chain has TRBV20-1 and TRBJ1-1, with D hard to call. This CDR3 contains 12 residues. The germline gives CDR1 DFQATT, CDR2 SNEGSKA (reference sequence). The V end was cut by 3 bases, the J end by 1 base, with 6 bases between. The CDR3 DNA reads TGCAGTGCTAGTCGACAGAACACTGAAGCTTTCTTT. As protein: CSASRQNTEAFF.

V and J are TRBV7-2 and TRBJ1-4; D is unclear. Germline V gene sequence: CDR1 SGHTA, CDR2 FQGNSA. Trimming shortened V by 2 bases and J by 8 bases, and 9 bases separated the two germline ends. This CDR3 has 13 amino acids. The CDR3 coding sequence is TGTGCCAGCAGCTTATTACAGAAGGAAAAACTGTTTTTT. As protein: CASSLLQKEKLFF.

The CDR3 here is CASSESLSRAFF. In DNA form, the CDR3 reads TGTGCCAGCAGCGAGTCCTTGAGCAGAGCTTTCTTT. The rearrangement uses TRBV3-1 and TRBJ1-1; D unclear. With 5 bases removed from V and 10 bases from J, the gap between germline ends came to 14 bases. This CDR3 contains 12 residues. Per the germline V gene, CDR1 is LGHDT and CDR2 is YNNKEL (reference sequence).

This clonotype was observed a few times. The junction departs from the called germline gene at one end, perhaps through a read error. The V call is TRBV2, the J call TRBJ1-6; D is unresolved. Germline V lookup: CDR1 SNHLY, CDR2 FYNNEI. The CDR3 is 12 amino acids. CDR3 residues: CASSYHNSPLHF. Written as DNA, the CDR3 is TGTGCCAGCAGTTACCATAATTCCCCCCTCCACTTT.

The genes are TRBV10-2 and TRBJ1-5; maybe TRBD1 (6 bases). Germline assignment: CDR1 WSHSY and CDR2 SAAADI. The CDR3 sequence is 15 residues long. V was cut by 7 bases and J by 0 bases, with 13 bases left in between. The CDR3 loop reads CASTRGGYSNQPQHF. The CDR3 nucleotides are TGCGCCAGCACCAGGGGAGGTTATAGCAATCAGCCCCAGCATTTT.

This chain joins TRBV29-1 and TRBJ2-5; 9 bases align to TRBD1. Germline lookup yields CDR1 SQVTM and CDR2 ANQGSEA. CDR3 size: 13 residues. V shed 5 bases and J 3 bases; nucleotides not matched to a gene: 4. CDR3 sequence (DNA): TGCAGCGTTTCGCGGACAGGGGAAGAGACCCAGTACTTC. Protein sequence: CSVSRTGEETQYF. Supplemented by reference TRBV29-1 and TRBJ2-5, the full variable domain reads SAVISQKPSRDICQRGTSLTIQCQVDSQVTMMFWYRQQPGQSLTLIATANQGSEATYESGFVIDKFPISRPNLTFSTLTVSNMSPEDSSIYLCSVSRTGEETQYFGPGTRLLVL.

The rearrangement links TRBV5-1 to TRBJ2-7; 8 positions match TRBD1. The ends lost 2 bases at V and 7 bases at J; junction bases unmatched: 26. There are 20 residues in the CDR3. CDR1 is SGHRS, CDR2 YFSETQ, per germline. CDR3 in DNA: TGCGCCAGCAGCTTTTGGGACAGGACAGCGGCCGGACTTACTCCAAGAGAGCAGTACTTC. Its translation: CASSFWDRTAAGLTPREQYF.

The chain recombines TRBV6-5 with TRBJ2-6; no clear D gene. Per the germline V gene, CDR1 is MNHEY and CDR2 is SVGAGI. This CDR3 has 17 amino acids. V was pared by 3 bases and J by 0 bases, with 12 bases between. The CDR3 reads CASSYQYRSSGANVLTF. For the CDR3, the DNA is TGTGCCAGCAGTTATCAATATCGTAGCTCTGGGGCCAACGTCCTGACTTTC.

V is TRBV29-1 and J is TRBJ2-5; D uncertain. V was shortened by 5 bases and J by 1 base, with 14 bases between the two germline ends. The CDR3 spans 14 residues. Germline V gene lookup returns CDR1 SQVTM and CDR2 ANQGSEA. The CDR3 DNA is TGCAGCGTTCGAAAGGTCGCCTCCCAAGAGACCCAGTACTTC. Protein product: CSVRKVASQETQYF.

The V and J genes are TRBV20-1 and TRBJ1-5; weak D call: TRBD1 (5 bases). Trimming took 1 base from V and 9 from J, leaving 13 bases between them. This CDR3 contains 13 residues. The germline V gene encodes CDR1 DFQATT and CDR2 SNEGSKA (reference sequence). The CDR3 coding sequence is TGCAGTGCTAGAGGCCAGGGTCGAGGGCCCCAGCATTTT. Translation gives CSARGQGRGPQHF.

CDR3 bases: TGTGCCAGCGGCCCCGCAGGCCTCACAGATACGCAGTATTTT. Translation gives CASGPAGLTDTQYF. The chain carries TRBV7-2 and TRBJ2-3, with D uncertain. With 8 bases removed from V and 2 bases from J, the gap between germline ends came to 14 bases. The CDR3 loop spans 14 amino acids. Per the germline V gene, CDR1 is SGHTA and CDR2 is FQGNSA.

The rearrangement links TRBV7-2 to TRBJ1-3; D gene unclear. V lost 5 bases and J lost 4, with 9 bases in between. The CDR3 contains 13 residues. The germline CDR1 and CDR2 sequences are SGHTA and FQGNSA. CDR3 amino acids: CASSLQAGNTIYF. DNA of the CDR3: TGTGCCAGCAGCCTTCAGGCGGGAAACACCATATATTTT.

In this sample, this clonotype turned up once. The rearrangement uses TRBV5-1 and TRBJ2-2; TRBD1 is a possible D gene (6 bases). The CDR3 has 16 residues. The V and J ends lost 4 bases and 0 bases respectively, with 13 bases between them. Germline V gene sequence: CDR1 SGHRS, CDR2 YFSETQ. The CDR3 sequence is CASSTQGFANTGELFF. The CDR3 nucleotides are TGCGCCAGCAGCACACAGGGTTTCGCGAACACCGGGGAGCTGTTTTTT.

Written as DNA, the CDR3 is TGTGCCAGCAGTGATATAGGCGAGTGGTACGAGCAGTACTTC. Protein: CASSDIGEWYEQYF. The rearrangement joins TRBV2 to TRBJ2-7; D not certain. The V gene lost 3 bases and the J gene lost 4 bases, with 13 bases spanning the gap. Germline-derived CDR1 and CDR2 are SNHLY and FYNNEI. This CDR3 comprises 14 residues.

The chain uses TRBV10-3 and TRBJ2-7, with 10 bases lining up with TRBD2. The CDR3 spans 18 residues. Trimming cost V 3 bases and J 5 bases; bases outside gene matches: 16. Per germline, CDR1 ENHRY and CDR2 SYGVKD. The DNA of the CDR3 is TGTGCCATCAGTGAACAGGGAAGGATCTTAGCGGGAGGCCACGAGCAGTACTTC. It specifies CAISEQGRILAGGHEQYF.

This clonotype was found once. This chain uses TRBV12-3 or TRBV12-4 with TRBJ1-1; D is ambiguous. The V end lost 4 bases, the J end lost 4 bases, and 13 bases lay between the germline ends. The CDR3 contains 14 residues. As DNA, the CDR3 is TGTGCCAGCAGTTCTACAGCGGCAGGCACTGAAGCTTTCTTT. As protein: CASSSTAAGTEAFF.

The J gene is TRBJ2-1, the V gene TRBV12-3 or TRBV12-4; possible D gene TRBD2, 5 bases. This CDR3 spans 17 amino acids. V lost 7 bases to trimming and J lost 0 bases, with 19 bases between them. The CDR3 nucleotides are TGTGCCAGCACTACTTACCCGCGGGCGAGCTCCTACAATGAGCAGTTCTTC. The encoded protein is CASTTYPRASSYNEQFF.

The CDR3 reads CAWSAFERDTQYF. The CDR3 DNA follows: TGTGCCTGGAGTGCGTTCGAGAGAGATACGCAGTATTTT. The V and J genes are TRBV30 and TRBJ2-3; D remains ambiguous. Germline V lookup: CDR1 GTSNPN, CDR2 SVGIG (reference sequence). V lost 1 base and J lost 5, with 10 bases in between. CDR3 length: 13 residues.

This sequence joins TRBV2 and TRBJ2-2; TRBD1 aligns across 10 bases. Trimming at V came to 8 bases and at J to 4 bases, leaving 10 bases not matched to a gene. This CDR3 has 16 amino acids. Germline V CDR1 and CDR2: SNHLY, FYNNEI. This chain's CDR3 is CASLPGTGVTTGELFF. The DNA for the CDR3 is TGTGCCAGCCTACCCGGGACAGGGGTGACCACCGGGGAGCTGTTTTTT.

This chain uses TRBV5-1 with TRBJ2-1; D perhaps matches TRBD2 (5 bases). V shed 3 bases and J shed 6 bases, with 19 bases lying between them. From germline, CDR1 is SGHRS and CDR2 YFSETQ. This CDR3 is 16 amino acids long. CDR3: CASSSDSPGNFNEQFF. CDR3 DNA: TGCGCCAGCAGCTCGGACTCCCCCGGGAATTTCAATGAGCAGTTCTTC. Using reference TRBV5-1 and TRBJ2-1 for the parts outside the CDR3, the full variable domain is KAGVTQTPRYLIKTRGQQVTLSCSPISGHRSVSWYQQTPGQGLQFLFEYFSETQRNKGNFPGRFSGRQFSNSRSEMNVSTLELGDSALYLCASSSDSPGNFNEQFFGPGTRLTVL.

The chain links TRBV12-3 or TRBV12-4 to TRBJ2-3; 13 nucleotides agree with TRBD2. V shed 4 bases and J 6 bases; nucleotides not matched to a gene: 7. This CDR3 region has 16 residues. In DNA, the CDR3 is TGTGCCAGCAGTTCCACTAGCGGGGGGGCGAGGGATACGCAGTATTTT. This encodes CASSSTSGGARDTQYF.

This clonotype has a handful of counts. The chain joins TRBV7-9 to TRBJ2-7; 11 positions match TRBD1. The CDR3 runs 15 residues. Germline V gives CDR1 SEHNR, CDR2 FQNEAQ (reference sequence). V lost 3 bases, J lost 5 bases, and 6 bases stayed unmatched. The CDR3 nucleotides read TGTGCCAGCAGCTTTTGGACAGGGGGCTACGACGAGCAGTACTTC. It translates to CASSFWTGGYDEQYF.

The chain combines TRBV18 with TRBJ1-6; 7 bases map to TRBD1. The germline V gene encodes CDR1 KGHSH and CDR2 LQKENI. The CDR3 consists of 15 residues. V lost 3 bases to trimming and J lost 2 bases; unmatched junction nucleotides: 1. The CDR3 nucleotides read TGTGCCAGCTCACCCAGGGGGACCTATAATTCACCCCTCCACTTT. This encodes CASSPRGTYNSPLHF.

This clonotype was seen once. The chain couples TRBV4-1 to TRBJ1-5; D is possibly TRBD1 (5 bases). The CDR3 has 17 residues. V lost 1 base, J lost 3 bases, and 16 bases lay in between. Per germline, CDR1 MGHRA and CDR2 YSYEKL. The CDR3 region has the DNA TGCGCCAGCAGCCAAGTGAGGTTGACAGATCCCAATCAGCCCCAGCATTTT. It encodes CASSQVRLTDPNQPQHF.

The chain is built from TRBV7-3 and TRBJ2-1; D might be TRBD2 (7 bases). V was pared by 1 base and J by 6 bases, with 16 bases between. The germline V gene has CDR1 SGHTA and CDR2 FQGTGA. The CDR3 runs to 16 residues. CDR3 sequence (DNA): TGTGCCAGCAGCTTAATGGGGGCGGGGGCCACCAATGAGCAGTTCTTC. Residues: CASSLMGAGATNEQFF. Together with reference TRBV7-3 and TRBJ2-1, the CDR3 gives the full variable domain: GAGVSQTPSNKVTEKGKYVELRCDPISGHTALYWYRQSLGQGPEFLIYFQGTGAADDSGLPNDRFFAVRPEGSVSTLKIQRTERGDSAVYLCASSLMGAGATNEQFFGPGTRLTVL.

The sample holds one count of this clonotype. J is TRBJ1-3 and V is TRBV12-3 or TRBV12-4; 9 bases line up with TRBD1. This CDR3 region has 15 residues. V gave up 5 bases and J gave up 2 bases; unmatched junction bases: 4. The CDR3 spells CASSPDRGPGNTIYF. The DNA of the CDR3 is TGTGCCAGCAGTCCGGACAGGGGCCCTGGAAACACCATATATTTT.

The chain recombines TRBV7-8 with TRBJ1-1; D remains unclear. The germline gives CDR1 SGHVS, CDR2 FQNEAQ. V was pared by 5 bases and J by 8 bases, with 18 bases between. The CDR3 is 14 residues long. CDR3 in DNA: TGTGCCAGCAGCCGAGGCACCGAACCCCCCGAAGCTTTCTTT. It yields the protein CASSRGTEPPEAFF.

The V call is TRBV29-1, the J call TRBJ2-3, with a weak D call TRBD2 (7 bases). The CDR3 runs 13 residues. V was clipped by 1 base and J by 6 bases, with 11 bases between them. CDR1 and CDR2 from the germline V gene are SQVTM and ANQGSEA. CDR3 region: CSVEAGGPDTQYF. For the CDR3, the DNA is TGCAGCGTTGAAGCGGGGGGCCCGGATACGCAGTATTTT.

V gene TRBV7-9 combines with J gene TRBJ1-4; no definite D call. The germline V gene encodes CDR1 SEHNR and CDR2 FQNEAQ (reference sequence). The CDR3 runs to 11 residues. Trimming removed 2 bases at V and 11 bases at J, with 6 bases between. CDR3 nucleotides: TGTGCCAGCAGCTTATCTGGGAAACTGTTTTTT. As protein: CASSLSGKLFF.

The J gene is TRBJ2-1, the V gene TRBV2; 7 nucleotides agree with TRBD1. Germline CDR1 is SNHLY and CDR2 is FYNNEI. Trimming at V came to 10 bases and at J to 4 bases, leaving 19 bases not matched to a gene. There are 17 residues in the CDR3. The CDR3 spells CATQQGSSPSAYNEQFF. CDR3 nucleotides: TGTGCCACCCAACAGGGGTCTAGTCCATCGGCTTACAATGAGCAGTTCTTC.

This chain connects TRBV14 to TRBJ1-2; a weak D match, TRBD1 (6 bases). V lost 0 bases and J lost 4, with 27 bases in between. This CDR3 contains 20 residues. In germline, CDR1 is SGHDN, CDR2 FVKESK. The CDR3 spells CASSQDVRNRVGVSSYGYTF. The CDR3 DNA follows: TGTGCCAGCAGCCAAGATGTTCGAAACAGGGTGGGGGTGTCTAGCTATGGCTACACCTTC.